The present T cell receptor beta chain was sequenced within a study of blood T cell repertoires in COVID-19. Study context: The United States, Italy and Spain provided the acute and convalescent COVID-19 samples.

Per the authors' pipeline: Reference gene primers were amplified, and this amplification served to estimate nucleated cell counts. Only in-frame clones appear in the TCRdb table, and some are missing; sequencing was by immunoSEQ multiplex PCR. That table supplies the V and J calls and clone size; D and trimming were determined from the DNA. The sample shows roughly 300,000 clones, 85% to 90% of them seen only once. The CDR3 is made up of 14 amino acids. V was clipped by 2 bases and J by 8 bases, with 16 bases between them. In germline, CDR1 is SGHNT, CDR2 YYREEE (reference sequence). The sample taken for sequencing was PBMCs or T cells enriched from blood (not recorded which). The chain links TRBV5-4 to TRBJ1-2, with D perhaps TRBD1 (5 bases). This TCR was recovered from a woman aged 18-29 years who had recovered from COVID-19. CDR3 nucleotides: TGTGCCAGCAGCTTCCAGGGAAGAGACGGGGGCTACACCTTC. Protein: CASSFQGRDGGYTF. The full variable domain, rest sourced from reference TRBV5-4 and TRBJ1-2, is ETGVTQSPTHLIKTRGQQVTLRCSSQSGHNTVSWYQQALGQGPQFIFQYYREEENGRGNFPPRFSGLQFPNYSSELNVNALELDDSALYLCASSFQGRDGGYTFGSGTRLTVV.